These 21 T cell receptor beta chains were all obtained from the same sample, sequenced in a study of blood T cell repertoires in COVID-19. Some clones are missing from TCRdb's copy, which holds only in-frame ones; the method was immunoSEQ multiplex PCR. Among approximately 120,000 clones listed, roughly 84% were seen once. The sample taken for sequencing was peripheral blood. These receptors all come from a woman in her forties or fifties with acute or convalescent COVID-19.

J is TRBJ2-4 and V is TRBV18; 12 bases map to TRBD1. CDR3 length: 15 residues. Germline CDR1 and CDR2: KGHSH and LQKENI. V was clipped by 2 bases and J by 8 bases; unmatched bases: 4. The CDR3 loop is CASSPGTGGVYIQYF. The CDR3 DNA reads TGTGCCAGCTCACCAGGGACAGGGGGCGTGTACATTCAGTACTTC.

The chain joins TRBV5-1 to TRBJ1-4; TRBD1 aligns across 7 bases. This CDR3 is built from 15 residues. The ends lost 4 bases at V and 6 bases at J; junction bases unmatched: 9. Per germline, CDR1 SGHRS and CDR2 YFSETQ. The CDR3 sequence: CASSIGTDFYEKLFF. CDR3 nucleotides: TGCGCCAGCAGCATCGGGACAGATTTTTATGAAAAACTGTTTTTT.

The CDR3 nucleotides are TGCGCCAGCAGCAAGGACAGACCGAACACTGAAGCTTTCTTT. Translated: CASSKDRPNTEAFF. The chain recombines TRBV5-1 with TRBJ1-1; D may be TRBD1 (6 bases). Between the trimmed V and J ends, which lost 4 bases and 1 base, there was a span of 11 bases. The CDR3 is made up of 14 amino acids. Per germline, CDR1 SGHRS and CDR2 YFSETQ.

The rearrangement links TRBV19 to TRBJ1-1; D is undetermined. The germline V gene has CDR1 LNHDA and CDR2 SQIVND (reference sequence). The CDR3 consists of 16 residues. V lost 5 bases to trimming and J lost 1 base, with 17 bases between them. The CDR3 loop reads CASSLNARRQNTEAFF. For the CDR3, the DNA is TGTGCCAGTAGTCTAAATGCCCGGCGGCAGAACACTGAAGCTTTCTTT.

This chain links TRBV5-6 with TRBJ1-5; 8 nucleotides align to TRBD1. This CDR3 region has 14 residues. Germline values: CDR1 SGHDT, CDR2 YYEEEE. Trimming took 3 bases from V and 6 from J; bases not matched to a gene: 5. Here the CDR3 DNA reads TGTGCCAGCAGCTACCGGACAGGGAGTCAGCCCCAGCATTTT. Translated, it gives CASSYRTGSQPQHF. Using reference TRBV5-6 and TRBJ1-5 for the parts outside the CDR3, the full variable domain is DAGVTQSPTHLIKTRGQQVTLRCSPKSGHDTVSWYQQALGQGPQFIFQYYEEEERQRGNFPDRFSGHQFPNYSSELNVNALLLGDSALYLCASSYRTGSQPQHFGDGTRLSIL.

This clone was detected only a few times. This chain connects TRBV6-4 to TRBJ2-2; TRBD1 matches 7 bases. Trimming removed 6 bases from V and 1 base from J; junction bases left unmatched: 2. This CDR3 region has 14 residues. Germline values: CDR1 MRHNA, CDR2 SNTAGT. The CDR3 nucleotides read TGTGCCAGCAGAGGACAGGTGAACACCGGGGAGCTGTTTTTT. This sequence encodes CASRGQVNTGELFF.

This clone was observed a handful of times. The rearrangement uses TRBV19 and TRBJ1-4; D not resolved. CDR1 and CDR2 from the germline V gene are LNHDA and SQIVND (reference sequence). Trimming took off 8 bases at V and 4 bases at J, with 11 bases between the two ends. The CDR3 runs to 13 residues. The CDR3 sequence is CASGDGNNEKLFF. The CDR3 DNA is TGTGCCAGTGGAGACGGAAATAATGAAAAACTGTTTTTT.

The chain combines TRBV4-2 with TRBJ1-3; D might be TRBD1 (6 bases). The CDR3 is 18 amino acids. Germline values: CDR1 LGHNA, CDR2 YNFKEQ. With 0 bases removed from V and 3 bases from J, the gap between germline ends came to 18 bases. CDR3 bases: TGTGCCAGCAGCCAAGATCCACCTCGGGGGGCCGTTGGAAACACCATATATTTT. This sequence encodes CASSQDPPRGAVGNTIYF.

V usage is TRBV6-6 and J usage is TRBJ2-7; 7 nucleotides align to TRBD1. Trimming took 5 bases from V and 3 from J; bases not matched to a gene: 10. Germline CDR1 reads MNHNY; CDR2 reads SVGAGI (reference sequence). This CDR3 region has 15 residues. The CDR3 loop reads CASSRTGQPFYEQYF. In DNA, the CDR3 is TGTGCCAGCAGTCGGACGGGACAGCCCTTCTACGAGCAGTACTTC.

The CDR3: CASSRRASVFDGYTF. The CDR3 coding sequence is TGTGCCAGCAGCCGCCGAGCCTCCGTCTTCGATGGCTACACCTTC. The gene calls are TRBV3-1 (or the pseudogene TRBV3-2) and TRBJ1-2; D gene ambiguous. In germline, CDR1 is LGHDT, CDR2 YNNKEL (reference sequence). V was shortened by 4 bases and J by 6 bases, with 18 bases between the two germline ends. The CDR3 has 15 amino acids.

The DNA for the CDR3 is TGTGCCAGCAGCCAAGATGGAGAGACAGGGGACTACTATGGCTACACCTTC. Translated, it gives CASSQDGETGDYYGYTF. This chain uses TRBV3-1 (or the pseudogene TRBV3-2) with TRBJ1-2, with 8 positions matching TRBD1. The CDR3 consists of 17 residues. Germline lookup yields CDR1 LGHDT and CDR2 YNNKEL (reference sequence). Trimming took 0 bases from V and 3 from J; bases not matched to a gene: 9.

This clone was recorded only once. The rearrangement joins TRBV6-5 to TRBJ1-2, with a possible D match to TRBD1 (6 bases). The CDR3 sequence is 13 residues long. Germline loops: CDR1 MNHEY, CDR2 SVGAGI. The V gene lost 6 bases and the J gene lost 2 bases, with 10 bases spanning the gap. The CDR3 bases are TGTGCCAGCAGAAGGACAGCCAACTATGGCTACACCTTC. Translation: CASRRTANYGYTF.

This sequence joins TRBV2 and TRBJ2-3; no firm D call. The CDR3 runs to 11 residues. Germline V gene sequence: CDR1 SNHLY, CDR2 FYNNEI. V shed 4 bases and J shed 7 bases, with 6 bases lying between them. The CDR3 reads CASSGGNTQYF. CDR3 in DNA: TGTGCCAGCAGTGGCGGTAATACGCAGTATTTT. Filled out from reference TRBV2 and TRBJ2-3, the complete variable domain reads EPEVTQTPSHQVTQMGQEVILRCVPISNHLYFYWYRQILGQKVEFLVSFYNNEISEKSEIFDDQFSVERPDGSNFTLKIRSTKLEDSAMYFCASSGGNTQYFGPGTRLTVL.

This sequence joins TRBV19 and TRBJ1-4; D unresolved. The CDR3 spans 15 residues. The germline V gene encodes CDR1 LNHDA and CDR2 SQIVND (reference sequence). Between the trimmed V and J ends, which lost 5 bases and 4 bases, there was a span of 14 bases. CDR3 sequence reads: CASSPGNRFNEKLFF. CDR3 in DNA: TGTGCCAGTAGTCCCGGGAACAGATTTAATGAAAAACTGTTTTTT. Based on the CDR3 plus reference TRBV19 and TRBJ1-4, the full variable domain is DGGITQSPKYLFRKEGQNVTLSCEQNLNHDAMYWYRQDPGQGLRLIYYSQIVNDFQKGDIAEGYSVSREKKESFPLTVTSAQKNPTAFYLCASSPGNRFNEKLFFGSGTQLSVL.

This clone was found once. The chain recombines TRBV6-1 with TRBJ1-2; TRBD1 might be the D (6 bases). Trimming cost V 5 bases and J 7 bases, with 14 bases left between them. Germline CDR1 and CDR2: MNHNS and SASEGT. The CDR3 has 13 amino acids. The CDR3 coding sequence is TGTGCCAGCAGTAATTACAGGGATCGTGGCTACACCTTC. This encodes CASSNYRDRGYTF.

This chain uses TRBV6-5 with TRBJ1-1, with D hard to call. CDR1 and CDR2 from the germline V gene are MNHEY and SVGAGI. Trimming removed 2 bases from V and 1 base from J, with 11 bases in between. CDR3 length equals 15 residues. The CDR3 region has the DNA TGTGCCAGCAGTTACACGGGTCGAGGGAACACTGAAGCTTTCTTT. It codes for CASSYTGRGNTEAFF.

This clone was observed a single time. Other DNA sequences from this sample encode an identical CDR3 as well. The genes are TRBV18 and TRBJ2-3; 9 bases align to TRBD2. Per the germline V gene, CDR1 is KGHSH and CDR2 is LQKENI. The V and J ends lost 2 bases and 6 bases, in that order; junction bases with no gene match: 3. The CDR3 length is 14 residues. The CDR3: CASSPGGGADTQYF. CDR3 bases: TGTGCCAGCTCACCAGGCGGGGGGGCTGATACGCAGTATTTT.

J is TRBJ1-1 and V is TRBV5-1, with 8 bases matching TRBD1. Germline-derived CDR1 and CDR2 are SGHRS and YFSETQ. The V gene end was trimmed by 1 base and the J gene end by 0 bases; junction bases not matched to a gene: 2. There are 15 residues in the CDR3. CDR3 sequence (DNA): TGCGCCAGCAGCTTGTTGACAGGGGTGAACACTGAAGCTTTCTTT. Amino acids: CASSLLTGVNTEAFF.

The chain couples TRBV20-1 to TRBJ1-1; D might be TRBD1 (5 bases). Germline V lookup: CDR1 DFQATT, CDR2 SNEGSKA (reference sequence). Trimming removed 8 bases from V and 1 base from J, with 8 bases in between. CDR3 length: 11 amino acids. The CDR3 loop reads CSCGANTEAFF. The CDR3 region has the DNA TGCAGTTGCGGGGCGAACACTGAAGCTTTCTTT.

The chain joins TRBV6-5 to TRBJ2-1, with 9 positions matching TRBD2. The germline gives CDR1 MNHEY, CDR2 SVGAGI. V dropped 8 bases and J dropped 9; count of bases not matched to a gene: 11. The CDR3 has 14 residues. Here the CDR3 reads CASGRGSGGSEQFF. CDR3 DNA sequence: TGTGCCAGCGGGAGGGGTAGCGGGGGTAGTGAGCAGTTCTTC.

This chain connects TRBV18 to TRBJ2-3; 12 bases fit TRBD2. The CDR3 runs to 15 residues. Germline V gene lookup returns CDR1 KGHSH and CDR2 LQKENI. V gave up 3 bases and J gave up 5 bases; unmatched junction bases: 3. The CDR3 DNA follows: TGTGCCAGCTCACCCTTACTAGCGGGGGGAGATACGCAGTATTTT. It translates to CASSPLLAGGDTQYF.